These T cell receptor beta chains were read from a single sample in a study of CD8 T cells in ankylosing spondylitis. TCRdb re-called the 5' RACE reads with MiXCR, one entry per CDR3 protein. The sample records around 250,000 distinct CDR3 sequences, roughly a tenth being singletons. The specimen was blood, either unsorted or a sorted T cell fraction (not recorded which). The receptors derive from a male donor with ankylosing spondylitis or in good health (not recorded which). The CDR3 runs from the conserved cysteine through the conserved F or W. The D gene is left open where the match is weak. Clone size is given for some rows only: seen once, a few or many times, or a class if the clone is expanded.

cdr3_aa: CSATRGQGEETNYGYTF; cdr3_nt: TGCAGTGCTACACGCGGACAGGGGGAAGAGACTAACTATGGCTACACCTTC; clone_size: NA; v_call: TRBV20-1; j_call: TRBJ1-2; cdr3_length: 17; d_call: TRBD1
cdr3_aa: CASSYDRVPEQYF; cdr3_nt: TGTGCCAGCAGCTACGACAGGGTCCCCGAGCAGTACTTC; clone_size: NA; v_call: TRBV7-9; j_call: TRBJ2-7; cdr3_length: 13; d_call: TRBD1
cdr3_aa: CSARRGAGSNEQFF; cdr3_nt: TGCAGTGCTAGGAGGGGGGCGGGGTCAAATGAGCAGTTCTTC; clone_size: few; v_call: TRBV20-1; j_call: TRBJ2-1; cdr3_length: 14; d_call: NA
cdr3_aa: CASSLAQWGYYTF; cdr3_nt: TGTGCCAGCAGCTTGGCCCAATGGGGGTACTACACCTTC; clone_size: NA; v_call: TRBV5-6; j_call: TRBJ1-2; cdr3_length: 13; d_call: NA
cdr3_aa: CASSQDLRGRGFEQFF; cdr3_nt: TGTGCCAGCAGCCAAGATCTTAGGGGGAGAGGGTTTGAGCAGTTCTTC; clone_size: NA; v_call: TRBV3-1; j_call: TRBJ2-1; cdr3_length: 16; d_call: NA
cdr3_aa: CSASDPLAGGYNEQFF; cdr3_nt: TGCAGTGCTAGCGACCCTCTAGCGGGAGGGTACAATGAGCAGTTCTTC; clone_size: many; v_call: TRBV20-1; j_call: TRBJ2-1; cdr3_length: 16; d_call: TRBD2
cdr3_aa: CASSLIGAGLAGIDEQYF; cdr3_nt: TGCGCCAGCAGCTTGATCGGGGCAGGACTAGCGGGGATCGACGAGCAGTACTTC; clone_size: NA; v_call: TRBV5-1; j_call: TRBJ2-7; cdr3_length: 18; d_call: TRBD2
cdr3_aa: CASSYSGEAFF; cdr3_nt: TGTGCCAGCAGTTACTCGGGTGAAGCTTTCTTT; clone_size: many; v_call: TRBV6-5; j_call: TRBJ1-1; cdr3_length: 11; d_call: NA
cdr3_aa: CASSRGGYSNQPQHF; cdr3_nt: TGTGCCAGCAGCCGGGGGGGTTACAGCAATCAGCCCCAGCATTTT; clone_size: many; v_call: TRBV12-3/TRBV12-4; j_call: TRBJ1-5; cdr3_length: 15; d_call: NA
cdr3_aa: CASSQSSYNEQFF; cdr3_nt: TGTGCCAGCAGCCAGAGCTCCTACAATGAGCAGTTCTTC; clone_size: many; v_call: TRBV12-3/TRBV12-4; j_call: TRBJ2-1; cdr3_length: 13; d_call: NA
cdr3_aa: CASRGSGGRNTGELFF; cdr3_nt: TGTGCCAGCAGGGGTAGTGGTGGCAGGAACACCGGGGAGCTGTTTTTT; clone_size: NA; v_call: TRBV11-2; j_call: TRBJ2-2; cdr3_length: 16; d_call: NA
cdr3_aa: CASRRGVDNEQFF; cdr3_nt: TGTGCCAGCAGGCGAGGCGTAGACAATGAGCAGTTCTTC; clone_size: few; v_call: TRBV7-2; j_call: TRBJ2-1; cdr3_length: 13; d_call: NA
cdr3_aa: CASSFLRRNNEQFF; cdr3_nt: TGTGCCAGCAGCTTTCTCCGGAGAAACAATGAGCAGTTCTTC; clone_size: NA; v_call: TRBV11-2; j_call: TRBJ2-1; cdr3_length: 14; d_call: NA
cdr3_aa: CASSYSGWNTEAFF; cdr3_nt: TGTGCCAGCAGTTACTCGGGATGGAACACTGAAGCTTTCTTT; clone_size: many; v_call: TRBV6-5; j_call: TRBJ1-1; cdr3_length: 14; d_call: NA
cdr3_aa: CASSSRRLAESQGDTQYF; cdr3_nt: TGTGCCAGCAGTTCAAGGAGACTAGCGGAATCCCAAGGAGATACGCAGTATTTT; clone_size: many; v_call: TRBV12-3/TRBV12-4; j_call: TRBJ2-3; cdr3_length: 18; d_call: TRBD2
cdr3_aa: CASSLGNHNEQFF; cdr3_nt: TGTGCCAGCAGCTTAGGTAACCACAATGAGCAGTTCTTC; clone_size: NA; v_call: TRBV7-3; j_call: TRBJ2-1; cdr3_length: 13; d_call: NA
cdr3_aa: CSARGTGETQYF; cdr3_nt: TGCAGTGCTAGAGGCACTGGGGAGACCCAGTACTTC; clone_size: many; v_call: TRBV20-1; j_call: TRBJ2-5; cdr3_length: 12; d_call: NA
cdr3_aa: CTSSLYGNEQFF; cdr3_nt: TGCACCAGCAGCTTGTATGGCAATGAGCAGTTCTTC; clone_size: NA; v_call: TRBV5-1; j_call: TRBJ2-1; cdr3_length: 12; d_call: NA
cdr3_aa: CAILVTPLHF; cdr3_nt: TGTGCCATTCTTGTGACTCCGCTGCATTTT; clone_size: many; v_call: TRBV5-6; j_call: TRBJ1-5; cdr3_length: 10; d_call: NA
cdr3_aa: CASSLQMTGNEQYF; cdr3_nt: TGCGCCAGCAGCTTGCAGATGACAGGGAACGAGCAGTACTTC; clone_size: many; v_call: TRBV5-1; j_call: TRBJ2-7; cdr3_length: 14; d_call: TRBD1
cdr3_aa: CSVGTSREQFF; cdr3_nt: TGCAGCGTGGGGACTAGCAGGGAGCAGTTCTTC; clone_size: few; v_call: TRBV29-1; j_call: TRBJ2-1; cdr3_length: 11; d_call: TRBD2
cdr3_aa: CASSLAGQTKHEAFF; cdr3_nt: TGTGCCAGCAGCTTAGCGGGACAGACGAAACATGAAGCTTTCTTT; clone_size: NA; v_call: TRBV11-1; j_call: TRBJ1-1; cdr3_length: 15; d_call: TRBD1
cdr3_aa: CASSFSTSGRRSYEQYF; cdr3_nt: TGTGCCAGCAGTTTCTCGACTAGCGGCCGGAGGAGTTACGAGCAGTACTTC; clone_size: few; v_call: TRBV6-5; j_call: TRBJ2-7; cdr3_length: 17; d_call: TRBD2
cdr3_aa: CASSQGQGGFYGYTF; cdr3_nt: TGCGCCAGCAGCCAAGGACAGGGAGGATTTTATGGCTACACCTTC; clone_size: NA; v_call: TRBV5-1; j_call: TRBJ1-2; cdr3_length: 15; d_call: TRBD1
cdr3_aa: CSAGGGRSYNEQFF; cdr3_nt: TGCAGTGCTGGGGGCGGAAGGAGCTACAATGAGCAGTTCTTC; clone_size: few; v_call: TRBV20-1; j_call: TRBJ2-1; cdr3_length: 14; d_call: NA